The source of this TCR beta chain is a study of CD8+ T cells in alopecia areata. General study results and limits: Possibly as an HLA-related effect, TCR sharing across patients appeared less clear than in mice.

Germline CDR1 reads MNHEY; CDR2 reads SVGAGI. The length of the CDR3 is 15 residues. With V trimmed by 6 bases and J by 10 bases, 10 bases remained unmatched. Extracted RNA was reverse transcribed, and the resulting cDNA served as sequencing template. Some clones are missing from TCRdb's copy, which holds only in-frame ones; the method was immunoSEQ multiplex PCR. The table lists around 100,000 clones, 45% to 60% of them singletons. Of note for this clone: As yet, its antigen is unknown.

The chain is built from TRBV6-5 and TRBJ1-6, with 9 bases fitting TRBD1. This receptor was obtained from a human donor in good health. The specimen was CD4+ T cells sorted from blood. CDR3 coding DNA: TGTGCCAGCAGACCGGACAGGGGCGCCGGGTCACCCCTCCACTTT. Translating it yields CASRPDRGAGSPLHF.